These 18 T cell receptor beta chains were sequenced from one sample in a study of blood T cell repertoires in COVID-19. Clones were sequenced by immunoSEQ multiplex PCR, and TCRdb holds only the in-frame ones, with some missing. The sample shows 75,000 to 85,000 clones, 80% to 90% of them seen only once. Sequencing input: peripheral blood. The receptors were sampled from a man aged 50-59 years with active COVID-19.

The J gene is TRBJ2-2, the V gene TRBV15, with 9 bases aligning to TRBD2. V gave up 2 bases and J gave up 6 bases; unmatched junction bases: 7. This CDR3 region has 16 residues. The germline CDR1 and CDR2 sequences are LNHNV and YYDKDF (reference sequence). The CDR3 nucleotides are TGTGCCACCAGCAGACCGCGGGGGGGCCCTTCCGGGGAGCTGTTTTTT. Residues: CATSRPRGGPSGELFF.

This clone was observed once. The chain recombines TRBV7-2 with TRBJ2-7; no firm D call. Trimming took off 3 bases at V and 3 bases at J, with 9 bases between the two ends. The germline V gene has CDR1 SGHTA and CDR2 FQGNSA. The CDR3 consists of 13 residues. CDR3 DNA: TGTGCCAGCAGCTTCTACCTGAACTACGAGCAGTACTTC. It is translated as CASSFYLNYEQYF.

The chain carries TRBV19 and TRBJ2-1; tentatively, D is TRBD1 (6 bases). The V gene lost 6 bases and the J gene lost 0 bases, with 9 bases spanning the gap. Germline V gene lookup returns CDR1 LNHDA and CDR2 SQIVND (reference sequence). The CDR3 contains 14 residues. The CDR3 protein is CASRGQSSYNEQFF. CDR3 coding DNA: TGTGCCAGTAGAGGACAGAGCTCCTACAATGAGCAGTTCTTC.

The chain employs TRBV5-1 and TRBJ1-1, with TRBD1 matching over 8 bases. Germline V CDR1 and CDR2: SGHRS, YFSETQ. The CDR3 length is 14 residues. The J segment lost 1 base and the V segment lost 3 bases, leaving 2 bases of the junction unmatched. This CDR3 reads CASSWGTGNTEAFF. As DNA, the CDR3 is TGCGCCAGCAGCTGGGGGACAGGGAACACTGAAGCTTTCTTT. The full variable domain, completed using reference TRBV5-1 and TRBJ1-1, is KAGVTQTPRYLIKTRGQQVTLSCSPISGHRSVSWYQQTPGQGLQFLFEYFSETQRNKGNFPGRFSGRQFSNSRSEMNVSTLELGDSALYLCASSWGTGNTEAFFGQGTRLTVV.

A note on this clone: At one of its ends the junction is not consistent with the germline gene, which may arise from a read error. The genes are TRBV9 and TRBJ2-7; D remains ambiguous. Germline assignment: CDR1 SGDLS and CDR2 YYNGEE. This CDR3 contains 14 residues. The CDR3 region is CASSVGASSYEQYF. CDR3 bases: TGTGCTAGCAGCGTAGGCGCGAGCTCCTACGAGCAGTACTTC.

The rearrangement links TRBV7-9 to TRBJ1-2, with D tentatively TRBD1 (5 bases). Germline-derived CDR1 and CDR2 are SEHNR and FQNEAQ (reference sequence). The V end was cut by 1 base, the J end by 2 bases, with 8 bases between. The length of the CDR3 is 14 residues. CDR3 residues: CASSLGGGNYGYTF. For the CDR3, the DNA is TGTGCCAGCAGCTTAGGTGGGGGGAACTATGGCTACACCTTC.

The CDR3 reads CASSYQGIAKNIQYF. DNA of the CDR3: TGTGCCAGCAGTTATCAGGGGATAGCCAAAAACATTCAGTACTTC. V is TRBV6-2 or TRBV6-3 and J is TRBJ2-4; a weak D match, TRBD1 (6 bases). V dropped 3 bases and J dropped 0 bases, with 9 bases sitting between them. Per the germline V gene, CDR1 is MNHEY and CDR2 is SVGEGT. This CDR3 region has 15 residues.

CDR3 in DNA: TGTGCCAGCAGTCCTTATGGGCAGGGAGGGAGACAGCCCCAGCATTTT. It is translated as CASSPYGQGGRQPQHF. The rearrangement links TRBV28 to TRBJ1-5; TRBD1 might be the D (5 bases). Trimming shortened V by 5 bases and J by 7 bases, and 21 bases separated the two germline ends. Germline V gene data show CDR1 as MDHEN and CDR2 as SYDVKM. The CDR3 contains 16 residues.

The V gene is TRBV15, the J gene TRBJ1-6; D might be TRBD1 (6 bases). Trimming left V 0 bases short and J 9 bases short, with 12 bases between. Per the germline V gene, CDR1 is LNHNV and CDR2 is YYDKDF (reference sequence). This CDR3 has 15 residues. The CDR3 DNA is TGTGCCACCAGCAGAGATGGGGGCGGAGGTTCACCCCTCCACTTT. Translating gives CATSRDGGGGSPLHF.

This clone was seen more than once but under ten times. The chain links TRBV7-3 to TRBJ2-4; TRBD1 matches at 8 bases. Germline-derived CDR1 and CDR2 are SGHTA and FQGTGA. The V segment lost 6 bases and the J segment 8 bases; nucleotides outside the gene matches: 9. The CDR3 is made up of 14 amino acids. CDR3 amino acids: CASSRGQGQDIQYF. CDR3 nucleotide sequence: TGTGCCAGCAGTCGAGGACAGGGACAGGACATTCAGTACTTC.

This chain uses TRBV6-5 with TRBJ1-1, with TRBD1 identical over 7 bases. In germline, CDR1 is MNHEY, CDR2 SVGAGI. The CDR3 is made up of 14 amino acids. The trim removed 6 bases at V and 7 bases at J, leaving 11 bases unmatched. The CDR3 DNA reads TGTGCCAGCAGCGGAATTACAGGGGCCGTTGAAGCTTTCTTT. It encodes CASSGITGAVEAFF.

The chain joins TRBV16 to TRBJ2-6; perhaps TRBD1 as D (5 bases). CDR3 length: 15 amino acids. From germline, CDR1 is KGHSY and CDR2 FQNENV. Trimming stripped 0 bases from V and 6 bases from J, with 9 bases between. In DNA form, the CDR3 reads TGTGCCAGCAGCCAATCGACAGAAGAGGCCAACGTCCTGACTTTC. Protein: CASSQSTEEANVLTF. Filled out from reference TRBV16 and TRBJ2-6, the complete variable domain reads GEEVAQTPKHLVRGEGQKAKLYCAPIKGHSYVFWYQQVLKNEFKFLISFQNENVFDETGMPKERFSAKCLPNSPCSLEIQATKLEDSAVYFCASSQSTEEANVLTFGAGSRLTVL.

The chain recombines TRBV5-4 with TRBJ2-7; D possibly corresponds to TRBD1 (5 bases). The germline V gene encodes CDR1 SGHNT and CDR2 YYREEE (reference sequence). This CDR3 is built from 14 residues. The ends were cut back, 3 bases at V and 3 bases at J, with 13 bases in the middle. CDR3 region: CASSSGFPLYEQYF. Here the CDR3 DNA reads TGTGCCAGCAGCTCAGGGTTCCCCCTCTACGAGCAGTACTTC.

This chain connects TRBV7-9 to TRBJ2-6; perhaps TRBD2 as D (5 bases). The V end lost 3 bases, the J end lost 1 base, and 13 bases lay between the germline ends. CDR1 is SEHNR and CDR2 is FQNEAQ in the germline V gene (reference sequence). There are 17 residues in the CDR3. This CDR3 reads CASSFDGVSSGANVLTF. CDR3 DNA: TGTGCCAGCAGCTTCGACGGGGTCTCTTCTGGGGCCAACGTCCTGACTTTC.

The rearrangement joins TRBV2 to TRBJ2-7; D is possibly TRBD1 (6 bases). V was pared by 4 bases and J by 12 bases, with 22 bases between. The CDR3 loop spans 14 amino acids. CDR1 and CDR2 (germline): SNHLY, FYNNEI. The CDR3 DNA follows: TGTGCCAGCAGTGGACAGGCCACTACCTCCAGGGGGTACTTC. It specifies CASSGQATTSRGYF.

The J gene is TRBJ1-2, the V gene TRBV12-3 or TRBV12-4; 7 nucleotides align to TRBD1. The CDR3 spans 13 residues. Trimming at V came to 6 bases and at J to 6 bases, leaving 7 bases not matched to a gene. The CDR3 DNA is TGTGCCAGCAGGGGGGACAGTCGGAATGGCTACACCTTC. This codes for CASRGDSRNGYTF.

The chain carries TRBV5-4 and TRBJ2-7; TRBD1 might be the D (5 bases). Germline V gene lookup returns CDR1 SGHNT and CDR2 YYREEE (reference sequence). Trimming took off 0 bases at V and 2 bases at J, with 9 bases between the two ends. The length of the CDR3 is 14 residues. The CDR3 is CASSLDQGPYEQYF. The CDR3 DNA reads TGTGCCAGCAGCTTGGATCAGGGTCCCTACGAGCAGTACTTC. The full variable domain, its missing parts supplied by reference TRBV5-4 and TRBJ2-7, is ETGVTQSPTHLIKTRGQQVTLRCSSQSGHNTVSWYQQALGQGPQFIFQYYREEENGRGNFPPRFSGLQFPNYSSELNVNALELDDSALYLCASSLDQGPYEQYFGPGTRLTVT.

The rearrangement uses TRBV3-1 (or the pseudogene TRBV3-2) and TRBJ2-1, with TRBD2 as a possible D gene (5 bases). V dropped 0 bases and J dropped 10 bases, with 16 bases sitting between them. The CDR3 spans 15 residues. Germline V lookup: CDR1 LGHDT, CDR2 YNNKEL (reference sequence). CDR3 protein: CASSQDRGPPGEQFF. CDR3 nucleotide sequence: TGTGCCAGCAGCCAAGACCGGGGTCCCCCGGGAGAGCAGTTCTTC.